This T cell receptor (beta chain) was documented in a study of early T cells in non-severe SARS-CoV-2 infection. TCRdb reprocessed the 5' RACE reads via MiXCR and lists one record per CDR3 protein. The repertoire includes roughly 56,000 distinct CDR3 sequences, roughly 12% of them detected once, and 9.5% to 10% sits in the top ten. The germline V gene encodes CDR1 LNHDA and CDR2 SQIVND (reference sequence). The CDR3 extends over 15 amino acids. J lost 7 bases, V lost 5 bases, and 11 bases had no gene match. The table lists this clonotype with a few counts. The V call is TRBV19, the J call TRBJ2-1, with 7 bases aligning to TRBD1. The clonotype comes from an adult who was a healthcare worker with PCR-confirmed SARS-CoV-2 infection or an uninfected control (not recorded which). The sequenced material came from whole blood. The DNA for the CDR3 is TGTGCCAGTAGTTATAGGGGGCGTAGTGCGAATGAGCAGTTCTTC. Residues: CASSYRGRSANEQFF.